This paragraph covers one T cell receptor beta chain sequence. What it recognizes is unknown. Only patients with CD8+CD57+ cell expansion on flow cytometry were chosen for sequencing. The CDR3 contains 18 residues. CDR1 and CDR2 from the germline V gene are DFQATT and SNEGSKA (reference sequence). The V and J ends lost 1 base and 3 bases, in that order; junction bases with no gene match: 14. Genomic DNA served as template for TCR beta VDJ and CDR3 profiling. TCRdb processed the reads anew with MiXCR; each CDR3 protein has one entry. The sample has around 150,000 distinct CDR3 sequences; around half are singletons. These data come from a study of CD8+CD57+ T cells in acquired aplastic anemia. Turning to the study itself: CD4+ and CD8+ cells, once sorted, gave DNA averaging around 3.2 ug.

Study-wide results and caveats: Around 29 CD8+ CDR3 sequences were shared between patients and controls.

The chain joins TRBV20-1 to TRBJ2-3; 9 bases agree with TRBD1. This TCR came from a human donor with aplastic anemia. Specimen: sorted CD4+, CD8+, or CD8+CD57+ T cells (not recorded which) from PBMCs. CDR3 bases: TGCAGTGCTAGAGGAAGGGTTGGGGGGGGACAGGGAACAGATACGCAGTATTTT. This gives the protein CSARGRVGGGQGTDTQYF.